This entry lists 23 T cell receptor beta chains sequenced from one sample in a study of blood T cell repertoires in COVID-19. Measured with immunoSEQ multiplex PCR; TCRdb has only the in-frame clones, and not every one. This sample carries approximately 320,000 clones, 70% to 90% of them seen once, and the ten largest clones take roughly 7%. Sequencing input: peripheral blood. These receptors originate from a human donor in a cohort sampled during active COVID-19.

This rearrangement joins TRBV11-2 to TRBJ2-2; D is undetermined. The germline V gene encodes CDR1 SGHAT and CDR2 FQNNGV. CDR3 length: 16 residues. Trimming left V 4 bases short and J 1 base short, with 13 bases between. DNA for the CDR3: TGTGCCAGCAGCTCGAGGTCGCACCAGAACACCGGGGAGCTGTTTTTT. Protein: CASSSRSHQNTGELFF.

This rearrangement joins TRBV5-8 to TRBJ2-3, with D possibly being TRBD1 (6 bases). The CDR3 has 19 amino acids. V shed 0 bases and J shed 3 bases, with 23 bases lying between them. The germline CDR1 and CDR2 sequences are SGHTS and YDEGEE. The CDR3, as DNA: TGTGCCAGCAGCTTGGGGGTTATTGTGACAGGACTTTTTACAGATACGCAGTATTTT. This codes for CASSLGVIVTGLFTDTQYF.

This clone appeared a single time. The gene calls are TRBV10-2 and TRBJ2-7; 9 bases are a match to TRBD2. Germline V gene sequence: CDR1 WSHSY, CDR2 SAAADI. The J segment lost 0 bases and the V segment lost 2 bases, leaving 20 bases of the junction unmatched. The CDR3 consists of 21 residues. The CDR3 coding sequence is TGCGCCAGCAGTGAGATAAGAGGATGGGAACTTCTAGCGGGGTACTCCTACGAGCAGTACTTC. Encoded protein: CASSEIRGWELLAGYSYEQYF.

The chain links TRBV6-5 to TRBJ2-1; D perhaps matches TRBD1 (6 bases). Germline-derived CDR1 and CDR2 are MNHEY and SVGAGI. V was shortened by 2 bases and J by 3 bases, with 11 bases between the two germline ends. The CDR3 is 15 residues long. CDR3 region: CASSYDRTLYNEQFF. The CDR3 nucleotides are TGTGCCAGCAGTTACGACAGGACCCTCTACAATGAGCAGTTCTTC.

V gene TRBV2 combines with J gene TRBJ1-1; D ambiguous. V gave up 2 bases and J gave up 3 bases, with 10 bases separating them. CDR1 is SNHLY, CDR2 FYNNEI, per germline. The length of the CDR3 is 14 residues. DNA of the CDR3: TGTGCCAGCAGTGAAAGGGAGGGATACACTGAAGCTTTCTTT. Protein sequence: CASSEREGYTEAFF. Full variable domain (missing parts from reference TRBV2 and TRBJ1-1): EPEVTQTPSHQVTQMGQEVILRCVPISNHLYFYWYRQILGQKVEFLVSFYNNEISEKSEIFDDQFSVERPDGSNFTLKIRSTKLEDSAMYFCASSEREGYTEAFFGQGTRLTVV.

The chain is built from TRBV12-3 or TRBV12-4 and TRBJ1-1, with 7 bases identical to TRBD1. Germline trimming cut 2 bases from V and 7 bases from J; bases unmatched to any gene: 4. CDR3 length: 13 residues. This chain's CDR3 is CASSLTGVGEAFF. CDR3 DNA sequence: TGTGCCAGCAGTTTAACAGGGGTAGGTGAAGCTTTCTTT.

CDR3 sequence reads: CSGGNQRNGYTF. CDR3 nucleotides: TGCAGCGGCGGAAATCAGAGGAATGGCTACACCTTC. This rearrangement joins TRBV29-1 to TRBJ1-2; D is ambiguous. Germline V gene sequence: CDR1 SQVTM, CDR2 ANQGSEA. Between the trimmed V and J ends, which lost 7 bases and 6 bases, there was a span of 15 bases. The CDR3 totals 12 residues.

The gene calls are TRBV24-1 and TRBJ2-7; 11 bases fit TRBD1. The germline CDR1 and CDR2 sequences are KGHDR and SFDVKD. J gave up 6 bases and V 9 bases, and 6 bases lay outside the gene matches. The CDR3 runs 13 residues. CDR3 nucleotides: TGTGCCACCGGGGGACAGGGGGTTAGCGAGCAGTACTTC. This encodes CATGGQGVSEQYF.

The V call is TRBV6-6, the J call TRBJ1-1; TRBD1 aligns across 7 bases. The length of the CDR3 is 14 residues. The J segment lost 2 bases and the V segment lost 2 bases, leaving 2 bases of the junction unmatched. CDR1 and CDR2 (germline): MNHNY, SVGAGI (reference sequence). CDR3 sequence reads: CASSYRTGNTEAFF. The CDR3 bases are TGTGCCAGCAGTTACCGGACAGGTAACACTGAAGCTTTCTTT.

This sequence joins TRBV11-2 and TRBJ2-2, with 9 bases lining up with TRBD2. CDR3 size: 16 residues. Unmatched junction bases numbered 3, after V lost 1 base and J lost 3 bases. The germline V gene has CDR1 SGHAT and CDR2 FQNNGV. DNA for the CDR3: TGTGCCAGCAGCTTAGTAGCGGGGGATTACACCGGGGAGCTGTTTTTT. This translates into CASSLVAGDYTGELFF.

The chain is built from TRBV11-2 and TRBJ2-5; no firm D call. Germline-derived CDR1 and CDR2 are SGHAT and FQNNGV. The CDR3 covers 15 residues. The ends were cut back, 0 bases at V and 3 bases at J, with 11 bases in the middle. This CDR3 reads CASSLEMGRKETQYF. The CDR3 coding sequence is TGTGCCAGCAGCTTAGAAATGGGCCGAAAAGAGACCCAGTACTTC.

The V and J genes are TRBV29-1 and TRBJ2-1, with 10 positions matching TRBD1. The CDR3 contains 13 residues. With 7 bases clipped from V and 7 bases from J, the junction kept 7 bases outside the gene matches. Per germline, CDR1 SQVTM and CDR2 ANQGSEA. The CDR3 region is CSAWGQGRNEQFF. The DNA for the CDR3 is TGCAGCGCGTGGGGACAGGGGCGGAATGAGCAGTTCTTC.

The chain uses TRBV13 and TRBJ1-1, with a possible D match to TRBD1 (6 bases). CDR1 PRHDT and CDR2 FYEKMQ come from the germline V gene (reference sequence). This CDR3 spans 18 amino acids. V gave up 4 bases and J gave up 0 bases, with 21 bases separating them. The DNA of the CDR3 is TGTGCCAGCAGCTCAACACGGGACACCGGTTTCGTGAACACTGAAGCTTTCTTT. Its protein is CASSSTRDTGFVNTEAFF.

This clone was counted only a few times. As DNA, the CDR3 is TGTGCCAGCAGCCCATATCGGCCGGGACAGGGATTCTATGGCTACACCTTC. It codes for CASSPYRPGQGFYGYTF. The chain uses TRBV9 and TRBJ1-2; 9 nucleotides align to TRBD1. The trim removed 4 bases at V and 4 bases at J, leaving 14 bases unmatched. Germline lookup yields CDR1 SGDLS and CDR2 YYNGEE. CDR3 length: 17 amino acids.

The rearrangement links TRBV30 to TRBJ1-4; D not certain. The germline CDR1 and CDR2 sequences are GTSNPN and SVGIG (reference sequence). V lost 3 bases to trimming and J lost 0 bases, with 11 bases between them. The length of the CDR3 is 15 residues. The CDR3 sequence is CAWRAGTTTNEKLFF. For the CDR3, the DNA is TGTGCCTGGAGGGCAGGTACCACAACTAATGAAAAACTGTTTTTT.

This rearrangement joins TRBV19 to TRBJ1-5, with D possibly TRBD1 on 6 matching bases. Trimming shortened V by 4 bases and J by 2 bases, and 6 bases separated the two germline ends. The CDR3 consists of 13 residues. Germline V gene data show CDR1 as LNHDA and CDR2 as SQIVND (reference sequence). The CDR3 DNA reads TGTGCCAGTAGTAAGGGGGGCAATCAGCCCCAGCATTTT. Its translation: CASSKGGNQPQHF.

This clone appeared a few times. The sample contains more than one DNA sequence encoding this CDR3. The DNA for the CDR3 is TGTGCCAGCAGCCAAGACAGGGGAGGGGGCACAGATACGCAGTATTTT. It codes for CASSQDRGGGTDTQYF. This chain uses TRBV4-2 with TRBJ2-3, with D maybe TRBD2 (7 bases). The V end lost 0 bases, the J end lost 1 base, and 11 bases lay between the germline ends. The CDR3 consists of 16 residues. Per germline, CDR1 LGHNA and CDR2 YNFKEQ.

CDR3 in DNA: TGCGCCAGCAGCCCAACCCGAGGGGGCACTGAAGCTTTCTTT. Its protein product is CASSPTRGGTEAFF. This chain uses TRBV5-1 with TRBJ1-1, with D tentatively TRBD1 (6 bases). Trimming took 4 bases from V and 4 from J, leaving 14 bases between them. The CDR3 covers 14 residues. The germline V gene encodes CDR1 SGHRS and CDR2 YFSETQ.

The chain couples TRBV23-1 to TRBJ1-4; no definite D call. TRBV23-1 has ORF status, its function being uncertain. The CDR3 length is 14 residues. Trimming cost V 2 bases and J 6 bases, with 10 bases left between them. Here the CDR3 reads CASSQGRLYEKLFF. As DNA, the CDR3 is TGCGCCAGCAGTCAAGGCAGGCTATATGAAAAACTGTTTTTT.

The gene calls are TRBV2 and TRBJ1-4, with a tentative D call TRBD1 (6 bases). Per germline, CDR1 SNHLY and CDR2 FYNNEI. V was clipped by 8 bases and J by 3 bases, with 10 bases between them. The CDR3 extends over 13 amino acids. The CDR3 sequence is CASRGQPNEKLFF. CDR3 DNA sequence: TGTGCCAGCCGAGGACAGCCTAATGAAAAACTGTTTTTT.

The chain links TRBV7-8 to TRBJ2-5; 7 bases are a match to TRBD2. Germline CDR1 SGHVS, CDR2 FQNEAQ. With V trimmed by 7 bases and J by 5 bases, 10 bases remained unmatched. The CDR3 covers 14 residues. The CDR3 coding sequence is TGTGCCAGCACCAAGCGGGGAGCGGGGGAGACCCAGTACTTC. It yields the protein CASTKRGAGETQYF.

This clone has a single count. The chain combines TRBV7-3 with TRBJ2-3, with 9 bases that match TRBD2. The germline V gene has CDR1 SGHTA and CDR2 FQGTGA. The CDR3 contains 16 residues. J lost 0 bases, V lost 5 bases, and 6 bases had no gene match. The CDR3 DNA reads as TGTGCCAGCAGCCCCTCAGCGGGGGGAAGCACAGATACGCAGTATTTT. Its protein product is CASSPSAGGSTDTQYF.

V is TRBV20-1 and J is TRBJ1-1; unclear D gene. V gave up 3 bases and J gave up 1 base, with 9 bases separating them. This CDR3 is 13 amino acids long. The germline CDR1 and CDR2 sequences are DFQATT and SNEGSKA (reference sequence). This CDR3 reads CSASRSQNTEAFF. CDR3 DNA sequence: TGCAGTGCTAGTCGGAGTCAGAACACTGAAGCTTTCTTT.